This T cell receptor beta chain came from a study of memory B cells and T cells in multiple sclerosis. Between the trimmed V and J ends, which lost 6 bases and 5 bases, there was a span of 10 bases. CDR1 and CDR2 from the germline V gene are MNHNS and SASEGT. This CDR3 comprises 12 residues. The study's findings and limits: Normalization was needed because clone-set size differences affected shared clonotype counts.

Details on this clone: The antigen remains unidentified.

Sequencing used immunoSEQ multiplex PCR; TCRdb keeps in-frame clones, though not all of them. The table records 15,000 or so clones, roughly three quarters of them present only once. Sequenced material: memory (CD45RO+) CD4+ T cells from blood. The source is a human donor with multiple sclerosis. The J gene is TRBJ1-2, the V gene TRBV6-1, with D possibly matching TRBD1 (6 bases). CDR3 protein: CASRETGYGYTF. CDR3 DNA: TGTGCCAGCAGAGAAACAGGGTATGGCTACACCTTC.